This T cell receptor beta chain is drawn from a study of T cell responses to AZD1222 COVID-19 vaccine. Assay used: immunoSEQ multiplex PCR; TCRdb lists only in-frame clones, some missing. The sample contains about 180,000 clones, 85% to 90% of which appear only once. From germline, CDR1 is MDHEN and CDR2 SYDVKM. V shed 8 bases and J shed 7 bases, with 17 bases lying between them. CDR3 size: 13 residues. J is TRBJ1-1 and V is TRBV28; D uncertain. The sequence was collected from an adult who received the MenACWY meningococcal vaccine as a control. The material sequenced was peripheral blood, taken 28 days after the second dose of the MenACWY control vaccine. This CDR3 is CASSQEPVGEAFF. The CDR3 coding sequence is TGTGCCAGCTCGCAGGAACCGGTTGGTGAAGCTTTCTTT.